These 8 T cell receptor beta chains came from one sample sequenced in a study of control samples from healthy donors and cancer patients. Clones were read by immunoSEQ multiplex PCR, and TCRdb kept only the in-frame ones, dropping some. The sample contains about 150,000 clones, more than 85% of which appear only once. Sequenced: blood. The receptors derive from a young woman in good health.

This chain joins TRBV6-1 and TRBJ2-3, with a possible D match to TRBD2 (5 bases). Germline V gene data show CDR1 as MNHNS and CDR2 as SASEGT. Trimming took off 4 bases at V and 3 bases at J, with 17 bases between the two ends. This CDR3 comprises 16 residues. This CDR3 reads CASSGRLPTPTDTQYF. Here the CDR3 DNA reads TGTGCCAGCAGTGGGAGACTACCGACGCCGACAGATACGCAGTATTTT.

J is TRBJ2-1 and V is TRBV3-1 (or the pseudogene TRBV3-2); TRBD2 is a possible D gene (6 bases). The CDR3 length is 15 residues. V lost 3 bases to trimming and J lost 0 bases, with 9 bases between them. The germline V gene has CDR1 LGHDT and CDR2 YNNKEL (reference sequence). The CDR3 protein is CASSQAGSSYNEQFF. The DNA of the CDR3 is TGTGCCAGCAGCCAGGCGGGAAGCTCCTACAATGAGCAGTTCTTC.

The chain employs TRBV28 and TRBJ1-5, with 9 bases matching TRBD1. CDR3 size: 15 residues. V lost 7 bases, J lost 5 bases, and 9 bases stayed unmatched. Germline CDR1 MDHEN, CDR2 SYDVKM. The CDR3 DNA reads TGTGCCAGCATCCGGGACAGGGCGGGGGATCAGCCCCAGCATTTT. Its translation is CASIRDRAGDQPQHF.

The rearrangement links TRBV28 to TRBJ1-3, with D maybe TRBD1 (6 bases). From germline, CDR1 is MDHEN and CDR2 SYDVKM. This CDR3 has 15 residues. Trimming stripped 6 bases from V and 8 bases from J, with 20 bases between. The CDR3: CASSLTGRRGDTIYF. The CDR3 DNA reads TGTGCCAGCAGCCTAACGGGACGGAGGGGGGACACCATATATTTT. The variable domain in full, completed from reference TRBV28 and TRBJ1-3, reads DVKVTQSSRYLVKRTGEKVFLECVQDMDHENMFWYRQDPGLGLRLIYFSYDVKMKEKGDIPEGYSVSREKKERFSLILESASTNQTSMYLCASSLTGRRGDTIYFGEGSWLTVV.

This rearrangement joins TRBV3-1 (or the pseudogene TRBV3-2) to TRBJ2-5, with 9 bases matching TRBD1. This CDR3 spans 13 amino acids. Germline CDR1 reads LGHDT; CDR2 reads YNNKEL (reference sequence). V lost 6 bases, J lost 4 bases, and 3 bases stayed unmatched. CDR3 nucleotide sequence: TGTGCCAGCAGGAGACAGGGGGGAGAGACCCAGTACTTC. Encoded protein: CASRRQGGETQYF.

This rearrangement joins TRBV18 to TRBJ1-3; 12 bases are shared with TRBD1. Germline-derived CDR1 and CDR2 are KGHSH and LQKENI. V shed 5 bases and J 5 bases; nucleotides not matched to a gene: 4. This CDR3 contains 15 residues. CDR3 amino acids: CASSAGTGGRNTIYF. DNA for the CDR3: TGTGCCAGCTCAGCCGGGACAGGGGGCAGAAACACCATATATTTT.

The J gene is TRBJ2-7, the V gene TRBV6-2 or TRBV6-3; D is uncertain. The CDR3 contains 11 residues. Between the trimmed V and J ends, which lost 5 bases and 3 bases, there was a span of 5 bases. CDR1 and CDR2 from the germline V gene are MNHEY and SVGEGT. The CDR3, as DNA: TGTGCCAGCAGTAATAACTACGAGCAGTACTTC. Protein sequence: CASSNNYEQYF.

The chain uses TRBV12-3 or TRBV12-4 and TRBJ1-1; D is perhaps TRBD1 (6 bases). The V and J ends lost 5 bases and 10 bases respectively, with 11 bases between them. This CDR3 spans 11 amino acids. For the CDR3, the DNA is TGTGCCAGCAGTCTCGGACAGTTAGCTTTCTTT. It yields the protein CASSLGQLAFF.